These T cell receptor beta chains were read from a single sample in a study of monozygotic twins with inflammatory bowel disease. Reprocessing the 5' RACE reads, TCRdb reports a single entry for every CDR3 protein and omits DNA. Recorded here are 350,000 to 550,000 distinct CDR3 sequences; the top ten clones represent 2.4%. Sequenced input: blood. The receptors stem from a human donor with ulcerative colitis or Crohn's disease, or a healthy co-twin of an affected twin (not recorded which). The CDR3 runs from the conserved cysteine through the conserved F or W.

v_gene	j_gene	CDR3aa
TRBV7-3	TRBJ2-2	CASSSPGLAAGELFF
TRBV7-2	TRBJ2-5	CASSLGASGGQETQYF
TRBV24-1	TRBJ1-5	CATTGQGNQPQHF
TRBV5-1	TRBJ2-3	CASSLDGGAKDTQYF
TRBV10-3	TRBJ2-7	CAISESRGEQYF
TRBV5-1	TRBJ2-3	CASSPGRGEDMPQYF
TRBV7-2	TRBJ2-3	CASSARTSGLSNTQYF
TRBV20-1	TRBJ1-6	CSAFPGNLYNSPLHF
TRBV4-3	TRBJ2-3	CASSHGTSGSSSTDTQYF
TRBV28	TRBJ2-2	CASSLPDRELFF
TRBV6-6	TRBJ1-2	CASSYLPGWDGYTF
TRBV6-6	TRBJ1-5	CASSRDREDQPQHF
TRBV5-1	TRBJ2-2	CASTHEALTAAGELFF
TRBV7-6	TRBJ2-2	CASSLVWSNTGELFF
TRBV9	TRBJ2-1	CASSVYSGGASNEQFF
TRBV18	TRBJ2-7	CASSRPPGTGGEQYF
TRBV18	TRBJ1-3	CASSSDLGNTIYF
TRBV10-3	TRBJ2-2	CAIGQGDLTGELFF
TRBV5-1	TRBJ2-1	CASSLEGVDEQFF
TRBV6-5	TRBJ1-2	CASSYGGTQYGYTF
TRBV29-1	TRBJ2-7	CSVSTSGGYEQYF
TRBV14	TRBJ2-1	CASSQDLGQYNEQFF
TRBV7-9	TRBJ2-1	CASSPTSVGYTDEQFF
TRBV29-1	TRBJ1-1	CSVEASESEAFF
TRBV29-1	TRBJ1-1	CSLFHRRNLNTEAFF
TRBV12-3/TRBV12-4	TRBJ1-6	CASRPGLENSPLHF
TRBV12-3/TRBV12-4	TRBJ2-1	CASSPGQGENEQFF
TRBV7-9	TRBJ2-7	CASSLVITGTDYEQYF
TRBV20-1	TRBJ2-3	CSASPTSGSLPGAQYF
TRBV11-2	TRBJ2-1	CASSLEASGGRAVYNEQFF
TRBV9	TRBJ2-2	CASSQTGELFF
TRBV18	TRBJ1-5	CASSGSQNQPQHF